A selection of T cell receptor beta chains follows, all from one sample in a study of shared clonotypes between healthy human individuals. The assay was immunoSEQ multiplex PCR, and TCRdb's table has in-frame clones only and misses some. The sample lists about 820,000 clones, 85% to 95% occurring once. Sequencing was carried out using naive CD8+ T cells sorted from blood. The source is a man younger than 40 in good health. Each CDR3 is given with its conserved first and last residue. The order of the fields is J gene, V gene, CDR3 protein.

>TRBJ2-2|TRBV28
CASSLLLAGGDTGELFF
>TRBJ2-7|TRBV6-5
CASQSESSYEQYF
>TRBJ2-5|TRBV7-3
CASSQGTSGQETQYF
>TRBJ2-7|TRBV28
CASSSVGGPYEQYF
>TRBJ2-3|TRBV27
CASSLLAGGPLGTDTQYF
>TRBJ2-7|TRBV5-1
CASSLAGQGTEQYF
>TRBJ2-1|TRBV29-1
CSVGVLIGSYNEQFF
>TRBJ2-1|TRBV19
CASNDGSTYNEQFF
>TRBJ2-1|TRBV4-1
CASTTSAGVINEQFF
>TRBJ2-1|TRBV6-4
CASSEEASVYEQFF
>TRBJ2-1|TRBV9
CASSVDRGLYNEQFF
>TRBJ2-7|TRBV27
CASSGDAYEQYF
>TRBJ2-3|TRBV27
CASSSKGTSGSPTDTQYF
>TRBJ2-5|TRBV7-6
CASSTLAGEEETQYF
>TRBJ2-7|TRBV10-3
CAISGPGQGAYEQYF
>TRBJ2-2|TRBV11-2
CASSSPTGELFF
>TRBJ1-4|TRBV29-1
CSVEGPGNEKLFF
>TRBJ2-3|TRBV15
CATRPSPGLALTDTQYF
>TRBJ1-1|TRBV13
CASSPRTGWAEAFF
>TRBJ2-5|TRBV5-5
CASSLEVGQTQETQYF
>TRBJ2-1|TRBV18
CASSEGAEAYNEQFF
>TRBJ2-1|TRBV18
CAAGEVYNEQFF
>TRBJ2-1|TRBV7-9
CASSLGGQGSNEQFF
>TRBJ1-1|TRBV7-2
CASSLVGHPGAFF
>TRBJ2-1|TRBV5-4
CATRTFSGQFF
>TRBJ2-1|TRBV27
CASSSSGSHEQFF
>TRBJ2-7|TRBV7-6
CASSLETDYEQYF
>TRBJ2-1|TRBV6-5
CASSYSRGNEQFF
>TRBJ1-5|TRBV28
CASSFKTGADQPQHF
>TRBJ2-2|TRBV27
CASSTSPGTGELFF
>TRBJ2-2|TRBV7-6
CASSLEVGSGINTGELFF
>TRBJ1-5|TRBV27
CASSFTTGGNQPQHF
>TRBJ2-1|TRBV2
CASYGGVVTYNEQFF
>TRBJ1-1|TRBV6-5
CASSYDTGQNTEAFF
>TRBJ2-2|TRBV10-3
CAISVSGGTGELFF